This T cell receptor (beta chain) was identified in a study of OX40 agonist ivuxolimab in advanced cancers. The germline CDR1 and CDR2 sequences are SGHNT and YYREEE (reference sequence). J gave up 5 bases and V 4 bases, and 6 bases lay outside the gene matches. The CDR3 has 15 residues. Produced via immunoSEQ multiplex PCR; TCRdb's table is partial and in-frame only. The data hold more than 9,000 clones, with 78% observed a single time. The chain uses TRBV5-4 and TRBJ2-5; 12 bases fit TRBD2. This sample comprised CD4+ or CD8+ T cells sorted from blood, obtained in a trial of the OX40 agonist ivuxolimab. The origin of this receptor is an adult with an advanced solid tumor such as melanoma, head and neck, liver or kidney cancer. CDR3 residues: CASSPRTSGAETQYF. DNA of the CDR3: TGTGCCAGCAGCCCTAGGACTAGCGGGGCTGAGACCCAGTACTTC.